This passage covers 9 T cell receptor beta chains from one sample sequenced in a study of CD8+ T cells in alopecia areata. Reverse transcription of extracted RNA yielded cDNA, which provided the sequencing template. TCRdb's copy holds only in-frame clones and misses some; the assay was immunoSEQ multiplex PCR. The repertoire holds 110,000 or so clones, with roughly 68% as singletons. Specimen: CD4+ T cells sorted from blood. These receptors were obtained from a human donor in good health.

V usage is TRBV27 and J usage is TRBJ1-2; the D gene is possibly TRBD1 (6 bases). Per germline, CDR1 MNHEY and CDR2 SMNVEV (reference sequence). The CDR3 has 12 amino acids. V was shortened by 5 bases and J by 6 bases, with 10 bases between the two germline ends. CDR3 loop: CASSRGGHGYTF. The CDR3 DNA reads TGTGCCAGCAGTCGGGGGGGCCATGGCTACACCTTC.

This clone was observed a single time. The rearrangement uses TRBV6-5 and TRBJ2-3, with unresolved D. Germline V gene sequence: CDR1 MNHEY, CDR2 SVGAGI. This CDR3 spans 13 amino acids. The V end was cut by 6 bases, the J end by 2 bases, with 9 bases between. CDR3 DNA sequence: TGTGCCAGCAGCCCCCAAAACACAGATACGCAGTATTTT. Translating gives CASSPQNTDTQYF.

The J gene is TRBJ1-2, the V gene TRBV18; no definite D call. Germline lookup yields CDR1 KGHSH and CDR2 LQKENI. This CDR3 comprises 13 residues. Trimming shortened V by 4 bases and J by 4 bases, and 10 bases separated the two germline ends. The chain's CDR3 is CASSHMTSYGYTF. CDR3 nucleotide sequence: TGTGCCAGCTCACACATGACAAGCTATGGCTACACCTTC.

This clone came up a few times. This chain connects TRBV29-1 to TRBJ2-5; tentative D call: TRBD1 (6 bases). CDR1 and CDR2 from the germline V gene are SQVTM and ANQGSEA. V was trimmed by 3 bases and J by 4 bases, leaving 15 bases between them. The CDR3 runs 14 residues. In DNA, the CDR3 is TGCAGCGTTGAGACAGGCCTCTTCGTAGAGACCCAGTACTTC. Translated, it gives CSVETGLFVETQYF.

This clone was seen many times. The chain has TRBV2 and TRBJ2-7; 7 bases agree with TRBD2. The CDR3 totals 13 residues. V trimming: 7 bases; J trimming: 9 bases; junction bases outside the gene matches: 12. The germline V gene has CDR1 SNHLY and CDR2 FYNNEI. The chain's CDR3 is CASNLGRAGGQYF. CDR3 in DNA: TGTGCCAGCAACCTAGGGAGGGCTGGCGGGCAGTACTTC. The full variable domain, its missing parts supplied by reference TRBV2 and TRBJ2-7, is EPEVTQTPSHQVTQMGQEVILRCVPISNHLYFYWYRQILGQKVEFLVSFYNNEISEKSEIFDDQFSVERPDGSNFTLKIRSTKLEDSAMYFCASNLGRAGGQYFGPGTRLTVT.

This chain joins TRBV4-2 and TRBJ2-1; D tentatively reads TRBD1 or TRBD2 (6 bases each). V was shortened by 4 bases and J by 9 bases, with 19 bases between the two germline ends. This CDR3 is built from 15 residues. From germline, CDR1 is LGHNA and CDR2 YNFKEQ. The CDR3 sequence is CASSPRGAGKGEQFF. In DNA, the CDR3 is TGTGCCAGCAGCCCGAGGGGGGCAGGAAAGGGTGAGCAGTTCTTC.

The chain recombines TRBV2 with TRBJ2-7; 8 bases match TRBD2. Germline loops: CDR1 SNHLY, CDR2 FYNNEI. Trimming cost V 8 bases and J 0 bases; bases outside gene matches: 6. The CDR3 has 14 amino acids. This chain's CDR3 is CASHREGYSYEQYF. Here the CDR3 DNA reads TGTGCCAGCCATCGGGAGGGTTACTCCTACGAGCAGTACTTC.

The chain combines TRBV30 with TRBJ2-1; D may correspond to TRBD1 or TRBD2 (5 bases each). V was pared by 7 bases and J by 2 bases, with 12 bases between. The CDR3 runs to 13 residues. Germline CDR1 and CDR2: GTSNPN and SVGIG (reference sequence). The CDR3 nucleotides read TGTGCCTCCCGGGACGGGACCTACAATGAGCAGTTCTTC. Protein sequence: CASRDGTYNEQFF.

DNA of the CDR3: TGCGCCAGCAGCCAAGTATTGAAGAATGAAAAACTGTTTTTT. Translated, it gives CASSQVLKNEKLFF. The J gene is TRBJ1-4, the V gene TRBV4-1, with unresolved D. Trimming stripped 1 base from V and 5 bases from J, with 8 bases between. CDR1 and CDR2 from the germline V gene are MGHRA and YSYEKL. This CDR3 contains 14 residues.